Each of the 3 T cell receptor beta chains below was sequenced from the same sample in a study of identical twins. A single record per CDR3 protein comes from TCRdb applying MiXCR to the 5' RACE reads. Seen here are 400,000 to 600,000 distinct CDR3 sequences, under 25% observed once, and the top ten hold approximately 0.48%. The sample was also reused in another study, on yellow fever vaccine responses in identical twins.

The sequencing input was CD4+ T cells sorted from blood. The receptors were gathered from a woman under 30 in good health.

This clonotype occurred a few times. V usage is TRBV5-4 and J usage is TRBJ2-1; TRBD1 aligns across 8 bases. There are 15 residues in the CDR3. Losses at the gene ends were 7 bases for V and 4 bases for J; bases not matched to a gene: 10. The V gene's germline CDR1 is SGHNT and CDR2 YYREEE (reference sequence). The DNA of the CDR3 is TGTGCCAGCGGACCAACGGGACAGGCATACAATGAGCAGTTCTTC. Its protein is CASGPTGQAYNEQFF.

This clonotype was detected only a few times. The chain uses TRBV4-1 and TRBJ2-1; no clear D. CDR1 MGHRA and CDR2 YSYEKL come from the germline V gene. V lost 3 bases and J 3 bases, leaving 9 bases between the germline ends. CDR3 size: 14 residues. CDR3 nucleotides: TGCGCCAGCAGCCATCTTCCCATCTACAATGAGCAGTTCTTC. Translated, it gives CASSHLPIYNEQFF.

The table lists this clonotype with a few counts. The CDR3 region is CASSLPRGQFYTGELFF. DNA for the CDR3: TGTGCCAGCAGCCTCCCCCGTGGGCAGTTTTACACCGGGGAGCTGTTTTTT. V usage is TRBV7-2 and J usage is TRBJ2-2; D is undetermined. The V gene's germline CDR1 is SGHTA and CDR2 FQGNSA. The V end lost 5 bases, the J end lost 3 bases, and 19 bases lay between the germline ends. The CDR3 has 17 residues.